Below are 2 T cell receptor beta chains sequenced from a single sample in a study of blood T cell repertoires in COVID-19. The assay was immunoSEQ multiplex PCR, and TCRdb's table has in-frame clones only and misses some. Seen here are around 270,000 clones, 65% to 85% observed once, and the top ten hold 1.5% to 1.7%. Material: peripheral blood. Every receptor here comes from a woman aged 40 to 55 who had recovered from COVID-19.

The CDR3 here is CASSVGGAGGQDTQYF. The DNA of the CDR3 is TGTGCCAGCAGCGTAGGTGGGGCGGGGGGGCAAGATACGCAGTATTTT. The chain recombines TRBV9 with TRBJ2-3; 9 positions agree with TRBD2. The germline V gene has CDR1 SGDLS and CDR2 YYNGEE. The CDR3 sequence is 16 residues long. After removal of 0 bases from V and 5 bases from J, the junction contained 7 bases not matched to a gene.

A few counts support this clone. The V and J genes are TRBV28 and TRBJ2-1; 7 bases align to TRBD2. Trimming at V came to 8 bases and at J to 0 bases, leaving 1 base not matched to a gene. The CDR3 has 13 residues. From germline, CDR1 is MDHEN and CDR2 SYDVKM. The DNA for the CDR3 is TGTGCCAGCCGCGGGAGCTCCTACAATGAGCAGTTCTTC. Translating it yields CASRGSSYNEQFF. Using reference TRBV28 and TRBJ2-1 for the parts outside the CDR3, the full variable domain is DVKVTQSSRYLVKRTGEKVFLECVQDMDHENMFWYRQDPGLGLRLIYFSYDVKMKEKGDIPEGYSVSREKKERFSLILESASTNQTSMYLCASRGSSYNEQFFGPGTRLTVL.